These T cell receptor beta chains were read from a single sample in a study of cytomegalovirus exposure and HLA in healthy donors. TCRdb's table, derived via immunoSEQ multiplex PCR, lists solely in-frame clones and lacks some. Seen here are about 160,000 clones, about 75% observed once, and the top ten hold 2% to 2.5%. Sequences were obtained from PBMCs. All receptors derive from a female donor in good health and CMV-seronegative. The CDR3 runs from the conserved cysteine through the conserved F or W. The D gene is left open where the match is weak. Expanded clones get a size class; other rows say once, few or many, or leave the size out.

TRBD1 | . | TRBJ1-2 | TRBV2 | TGTGCCAGCACCCGGGACAGGGAAACCTACTATGGCTACACCTTC | CASTRDRETYYGYTF
. | . | TRBJ1-1 | TRBV18 | TGTGCCAGCTCACCCCTAGATGGAGGCACTGAAGCTTTCTTT | CASSPLDGGTEAFF
TRBD1 | once | TRBJ1-2 | TRBV5-1 | TGCGCCAGCAGCTTGGCGGCAGGGGGCCATCAGGCGGGGAACTATGGCTACACCTTC | CASSLAAGGHQAGNYGYTF
TRBD1 | . | TRBJ1-3 | TRBV5-6 | TGTGCCAGCAGCCGGGACAGGGCTGGAAACACCATATATTTT | CASSRDRAGNTIYF
TRBD1 | . | TRBJ1-1 | TRBV6-6 | TGTGCCAGCAGTCGAGGGACAGGAGCCCTCTCTGAAGCTTTCTTT | CASSRGTGALSEAFF
. | . | TRBJ2-5 | TRBV5-6 | TGTGCCAGCAGCTTTGTCCATACAGACGAGACCCAGTACTTC | CASSFVHTDETQYF
TRBD1 | few | TRBJ1-6 | TRBV30 | TGTGCCTGGAGCGGTCCAGGGGGTTCCTATAATTCACCCCTCCACTTT | CAWSGPGGSYNSPLHF
. | . | TRBJ2-1 | TRBV5-5 | TGTGCCAGCAGCTTGGCACTTGCTCCCTCCTACAATGAGCAGTTCTTC | CASSLALAPSYNEQFF
. | . | TRBJ1-3 | TRBV5-4 | TGTGCCAGCAGCTTGGACCAGGGCGGCTCTGGAAACACCATATATTTT | CASSLDQGGSGNTIYF
TRBD1 | . | TRBJ1-2 | TRBV19 | TGTGCCAGTAGTAGGGGACAGGGGCCGTTCGGCTACACCTTC | CASSRGQGPFGYTF
. | . | TRBJ2-7 | TRBV30 | TGTGCCTGGAGTCCGTCCTACTCCTACGAGCAGTACTTC | CAWSPSYSYEQYF
. | . | TRBJ2-7 | TRBV7-6 | TGTGCCAGCAGCTGGGACTCGAGAAAGGCTCACGAGCAGTACTTC | CASSWDSRKAHEQYF
TRBD1 | . | TRBJ1-4 | TRBV4-2 | TGTGCCAGCAGCCAAGGAGACCGGGACAGCGAAAAACTGTTTTTT | CASSQGDRDSEKLFF
TRBD1 | once | TRBJ1-5 | TRBV7-6 | TGTGCCAGCAGCTTCCCGGGACAGGGCTGCAATCAGCCCCAGCATTTT | CASSFPGQGCNQPQHF
TRBD1 | . | TRBJ1-1 | TRBV7-9 | TGTGCCAGCAGCTCCCGGGACAGGGATTCGGAAGCTTTCTTT | CASSSRDRDSEAFF
. | . | TRBJ1-1 | TRBV6-1 | TGTGCCAGCAGTGTTGATCCAGGGATGAACACTGAAGCTTTCTTT | CASSVDPGMNTEAFF
. | . | TRBJ1-3 | TRBV2 | TGTGCCAGCAGTCCGACGGAGCCCTCTGGAAACACCATATATTTT | CASSPTEPSGNTIYF
. | once | TRBJ1-5 | TRBV14 | TGTGCCAGCAGCCTCAGCGGCCAGCCCCAGCATTTT | CASSLSGQPQHF
TRBD1 | . | TRBJ2-7 | TRBV27 | TGTGCCAGCAGCTTTGACAGGGATGTCAAGTACTTC | CASSFDRDVKYF
TRBD1 | . | TRBJ1-6 | TRBV19 | TGTGCCAGTAGTCCCGGGACAGGGGGCAGGTATAATTCACCCCTCCACTTT | CASSPGTGGRYNSPLHF
TRBD1 | few | TRBJ2-1 | TRBV7-2 | TGTGCCAGCAGCTCCTACAGGGGCTCCTACAATGAGCAGTTCTTC | CASSSYRGSYNEQFF
. | . | TRBJ1-5 | TRBV6-5 | TGTGCCAGCAGTTACTCATCACAGGGCGGGCAGCCCCAGCATTTT | CASSYSSQGGQPQHF
. | . | TRBJ1-1 | TRBV7-3 | TGTGCCAGCAGCTTATCCAACAGGAACACTGAAGCTTTCTTT | CASSLSNRNTEAFF
TRBD2 | few | TRBJ2-7 | TRBV6-1 | TGTGCCAGCAGTGAACCCGGCCTAGCGGGAGCGTACGAGCAGTACTTC | CASSEPGLAGAYEQYF
TRBD1 | . | TRBJ2-7 | TRBV5-4 | TGTGCCAGCAGCTCTGGGGGACAGAGTCGATACGAGCAGTACTTC | CASSSGGQSRYEQYF
. | . | TRBJ1-5 | TRBV5-4 | TGTGCCAGCAGCTTAGAAGGGAGGCAGCCCCAGCATTTT | CASSLEGRQPQHF
TRBD2 | . | TRBJ2-1 | TRBV29-1 | TGCAGCGTTGCGGGCGGGAGGGCCGAAAGCTACAATGAGCAGTTCTTC | CSVAGGRAESYNEQFF
. | . | TRBJ2-3 | TRBV6-8 | TGTGCCAGCAGTTACTCCTCACTAGAGAGAGGCACAGATACGCAGTATTTT | CASSYSSLERGTDTQYF
TRBD1 | . | TRBJ1-3 | TRBV9 | TGTGCCAGCAGCAAGACAGGGGCTGGAAACACCATATATTTT | CASSKTGAGNTIYF
TRBD2 | . | TRBJ2-5 | TRBV6-5 | TGTGCCAGCAGTACCACTAGCGGGAGGGCGGAGACCCAGTACTTC | CASSTTSGRAETQYF
. | . | TRBJ2-7 | TRBV5-1 | TGCGCCAGCAGCTTGGATGGAGGAACCTACGAGCAGTACTTC | CASSLDGGTYEQYF
TRBD1 | . | TRBJ2-2 | TRBV6-5 | TGTGCCAGCATGAGGACAGGGGGCGGCGGGGAGCTGTTTTTT | CASMRTGGGGELFF
TRBD2 | . | TRBJ2-7 | TRBV19 | TGTGCCAGTAGCGAACTAGCGGGGGGCTACGAGCAGTACTTC | CASSELAGGYEQYF
TRBD1 | . | TRBJ1-2 | TRBV5-1 | TGCGCCAGCAGCGACGGACAGGGGGCGGGCTATGGCTACACCTTC | CASSDGQGAGYGYTF
. | . | TRBJ2-5 | TRBV5-1 | TGCGCCAGCAGCTTGGCTCGGGGGTCAGAGACCCAGTACTTC | CASSLARGSETQYF
. | . | TRBJ2-7 | TRBV1 | TGCACCAGCCGTCTTCACAGGGGTTTGCAGTACTTC | CTSRLHRGLQYF
TRBD1 | . | TRBJ1-1 | TRBV2 | TGTGCCAGCACCACCGACAGGGGTAGGACTGAAGCTTTCTTT | CASTTDRGRTEAFF
TRBD2 | . | TRBJ2-4 | TRBV7-9 | TGTGCCAGTGGGGTCGTGGTAGCGGGATATATCATTCAGTACTTC | CASGVVVAGYIIQYF
. | . | TRBJ2-1 | TRBV29-1 | TGCAGCGTCTTCCGGGGTAATGAGCAGTTCTTC | CSVFRGNEQFF
. | . | TRBJ1-2 | TRBV2 | TGTGCCAGCGCCCGACCAGCTACCCCCCTACTATATGGGCAGGGAAGCAACCCTAACTATGGCTACACCTTC | CASARPATPLLYGQGSNPNYGYTF
. | . | TRBJ1-1 | TRBV27 | TGTGCCAGCAGTTTATATCGGGGAGAAACTGAAGCTTTCTTT | CASSLYRGETEAFF
TRBD1 | few | TRBJ2-7 | TRBV19 | TGTGCCAGTAGTTCGGACAGGCGCGAGCAGTACTTC | CASSSDRREQYF
TRBD1 | . | TRBJ2-3 | TRBV5-8 | TGTGCCAGCAGCTTAGGGGGACAGGGGGGAGATACGCAGTATTTT | CASSLGGQGGDTQYF
. | . | TRBJ1-5 | TRBV30 | TGTGCCTGGAGCCCTAACAGGAATGAGCAGCCCCAGCATTTT | CAWSPNRNEQPQHF
TRBD2 | . | TRBJ2-3 | TRBV10-3 | TGTGCCATCAATGGAGGGGCGCGGGGGGCAGATACGCAGTATTTT | CAINGGARGADTQYF
TRBD2 | . | TRBJ2-7 | TRBV4-1 | TGCGCCAGCAGCCAAGATTCCCCCCGGGCTAGCGGCTCCTACGAGCAGTACTTC | CASSQDSPRASGSYEQYF
TRBD2 | few | TRBJ2-5 | TRBV4-1 | TGCGCCAGCAGCCAAGAAAGGACTAGAGAGGAGACCCAGTACTTC | CASSQERTREETQYF
TRBD1 | . | TRBJ2-2 | TRBV28 | TGTGCCAGCAAAAACTCGGGACAGTACATCGGGGAGCTGTTTTTT | CASKNSGQYIGELFF
. | . | TRBJ1-1 | TRBV5-1 | TGCGCCAGCAGCTTACAGGGTGGGGCTGAAGCTTTCTTT | CASSLQGGAEAFF
. | few | TRBJ2-7 | TRBV6-5 | TGTGCCAGCAGGTCACAGATAACCTACGAGCAGTACTTC | CASRSQITYEQYF
TRBD2 | . | TRBJ2-2 | TRBV5-1 | TGCGCCAGCAGCTTGGCCTCAGGACTAGCGGACCCACACGGGGAGCTGTTTTTT | CASSLASGLADPHGELFF
. | once | TRBJ2-3 | TRBV6-5 | TGTGCCAGCAGTTACTCGAACTTAGATACGCAGTATTTT | CASSYSNLDTQYF
TRBD2 | . | TRBJ2-2 | TRBV11-3 | TGTGCCAGCAGCTTGGTAGCGGGAGGGGCCGGGGAGCTGTTTTTT | CASSLVAGGAGELFF
TRBD1 | . | TRBJ1-2 | TRBV25-1 | TGTGCCAGCAGCAAACCGGGACAGGGAGGCAATGGCTACACCTTC | CASSKPGQGGNGYTF
. | . | TRBJ1-5 | TRBV19 | TGTGCCAGTAGTTTAGGCAGGACAATCAATCAGCCCCAGCATTTT | CASSLGRTINQPQHF
. | once | TRBJ2-7 | TRBV19 | TGTGCCAGTAGTATACAGGAGGGGACCTACGAGCAGTACTTC | CASSIQEGTYEQYF
. | . | TRBJ2-7 | TRBV4-1 | TGCGCCAGCAGCCAAGTCGGGGACTTCTACGAGCAGTACTTC | CASSQVGDFYEQYF
TRBD1 | . | TRBJ2-5 | TRBV7-7 | TGTGCCAGCAGCTCCCGGCGACAGGGGGACGGGGAGACCCAGTACTTC | CASSSRRQGDGETQYF
. | . | TRBJ1-1 | TRBV5-1 | TGCGCCAGCAGCTCCGTAATACAGGGTGAAGCTTTCTTT | CASSSVIQGEAFF